This passage covers 26 T cell receptor beta chains from one sample sequenced in a study of T cell clonality in common variable immunodeficiency. Measured with immunoSEQ multiplex PCR; TCRdb has only the in-frame clones, and not every one. There are about 28,000 clones in the sample, none observed a single time. The study's findings and limits: Fewer deletions and N-nucleotide insertions were reportedly seen in common variable immunodeficiency TCR beta sequences.

Their antigen targets remain unknown. Sequencing used peripheral blood mononuclear cells. The receptor set was obtained from a human donor with common variable immunodeficiency.

To note about this clone: Read data end 3 residues before the CDR3 end; the end is taken from the germline J gene. This chain links TRBV5-8 with TRBJ2-7, with D maybe TRBD1 (5 bases). CDR1 and CDR2 from the germline V gene are SGHTS and YDEGEE. V shed 2 bases and J shed 0 bases, with 12 bases lying between them. The CDR3 extends over 15 amino acids. The CDR3 bases that were read are TGTGCCAGCAGCTTACACAGGCCCAACTCCTACGAG. Residues: CASSLHRPNSYE. The CDR3 as a whole reads CASSLHRPNSYEQYF.

The CDR3 protein is CASSVRLAGGRETQYF. The sequenced part of the CDR3 DNA is TGTGCCAGCAGCGTCCGTCTGGCGGGGGGGAGGGAGACC. This sequence joins TRBV2 and TRBJ2-5; 9 nucleotides agree with TRBD2. The sequence runs out 3 residues before the end of the CDR3; the remainder is reconstructed from the germline J gene. V was clipped by 6 bases and J by 5 bases; unmatched bases: 13. The CDR3 is made up of 16 amino acids. Germline CDR1 SNHLY, CDR2 FYNNEI.

This clone was detected many times. The DNA ends 3 residues before the CDR3 does, and the rest of the CDR3 is filled in from the germline J gene. The chain has TRBV9 and TRBJ2-1, with 8 bases matching TRBD2. This CDR3 contains 15 residues. With V trimmed by 4 bases and J by 2 bases, 5 bases remained unmatched. Germline V gene data show CDR1 as SGDLS and CDR2 as YYNGEE. The chain's CDR3 is CASSPAGAPYNEQFF. Partial CDR3 DNA: TGTGCCAGCAGCCCAGCGGGGGCTCCCTACAATGAG. Based on the CDR3 plus reference TRBV9 and TRBJ2-1, the full variable domain is DSGVTQTPKHLITATGQRVTLRCSPRSGDLSVYWYQQSLDQGLQFLIQYYNGEERAKGNILERFSAQQFPDLHSELNLSSLELGDSALYFCASSPAGAPYNEQFFGPGTRLTVL.

This clone was counted only a few times. The read is 3 residues too short to cover the CDR3 end, so that end is filled in from the germline J gene. The chain recombines TRBV5-1 with TRBJ2-5; 11 bases agree with TRBD2. CDR1 and CDR2 (germline): SGHRS, YFSETQ. The length of the CDR3 is 17 residues. V lost 0 bases, J lost 1 base, and 5 bases stayed unmatched. The CDR3: CASSLVLAGGFQETQYF. The sequenced CDR3 bases are TGCGCCAGCAGCTTGGTGCTAGCGGGGGGCTTCCAAGAGACC.

Comment on this clone: With the read ending 3 residues before the CDR3 end, the germline J gene is used to fill in that end. The rearrangement uses TRBV6-1 and TRBJ1-2; perhaps TRBD1 as D (5 bases). Per germline, CDR1 MNHNS and CDR2 SASEGT. The CDR3 spans 14 residues. V dropped 3 bases and J dropped 6 bases, with 14 bases sitting between them. CDR3 loop: CASSDVGGMDGYTF. CDR3 DNA, as far as it was read: TGTGCCAGCAGTGATGTGGGGGGGATGGATGGC.

Regarding this clone: The read ends 3 residues early relative to the CDR3; the germline J gene fills the gap. V gene TRBV19 combines with J gene TRBJ1-6; D is perhaps TRBD1 (6 bases). V lost 4 bases and J 5 bases, leaving 15 bases between the germline ends. Germline-derived CDR1 and CDR2 are LNHDA and SQIVND (reference sequence). The CDR3 loop spans 16 amino acids. This CDR3 is CASSSPRGRDNSPLHF. CDR3 DNA (partial): TGTGCCAGTAGTAGTCCCAGGGGCCGAGATAATTCACCC. Combining the CDR3 with reference TRBV19 and TRBJ1-6 gives the whole variable domain DGGITQSPKYLFRKEGQNVTLSCEQNLNHDAMYWYRQDPGQGLRLIYYSQIVNDFQKGDIAEGYSVSREKKESFPLTVTSAQKNPTAFYLCASSSPRGRDNSPLHFGNGTRLTVT.

A note on this clone: Coverage ceases 3 residues before the CDR3 finishes, and the germline J gene fills in the end. J is TRBJ1-1 and V is TRBV20-1, with 8 nucleotides matching TRBD1. Per germline, CDR1 DFQATT and CDR2 SNEGSKA (reference sequence). CDR3 length equals 15 residues. V shed 5 bases and J 2 bases; nucleotides not matched to a gene: 10. CDR3: CSAPSGDRGNTEAFF. Incomplete CDR3 DNA: TGCAGTGCTCCCTCGGGAGACAGGGGAAACACTGAA.

This clone was picked up many times. The CDR3 end falls 3 residues outside the read, so it is completed with the germline J gene. V is TRBV18 and J is TRBJ1-1; TRBD1 aligns across 7 bases. The CDR3 contains 13 residues. Germline loops: CDR1 KGHSH, CDR2 LQKENI. Losses at the gene ends were 1 base for V and 4 bases for J; bases not matched to a gene: 0. CDR3 sequence: CASSPHRGTEAFF. The sequenced CDR3 bases are TGTGCCAGCTCACCACACAGGGGCACTGAA.

This clone has a handful of counts. The read finishes 3 residues shy of the CDR3 end, and the germline J gene is used to complete it. V usage is TRBV19 and J usage is TRBJ2-1; a weak D match, TRBD1 (6 bases). There are 17 residues in the CDR3. Germline V lookup: CDR1 LNHDA, CDR2 SQIVND (reference sequence). V shed 5 bases and J shed 3 bases, with 20 bases lying between them. The CDR3 spells CASSYTPGTLFYNEQFF. The CDR3 DNA, read in part, is TGTGCCAGTAGTTACACCCCCGGGACATTGTTCTACAATGAG.

This clone was observed at least ten times. The CDR3 is cut off 3 residues early in the read; its end comes from the germline J gene. This chain connects TRBV28 to TRBJ2-1; no definite D call. V shed 3 bases and J shed 7 bases, with 4 bases lying between them. CDR1 MDHEN and CDR2 SYDVKM come from the germline V gene. The CDR3 contains 11 residues. CDR3 sequence: CASSFSNEQFF. The sequenced CDR3 bases are TGTGCCAGCAGTTTTAGTAATGAG.

This clone was found many times. CDR3 sequence: CSARTLVGSGTQYF. The covered CDR3 bases are TGCAGTGCTAGAACCCTGGTAGGATCGGGGACC. V is TRBV20-1 and J is TRBJ2-5, with D unresolved. Read coverage stops 3 residues before the CDR3 terminus; the germline J gene supplies the remainder. V lost 2 bases and J 7 bases, leaving 17 bases between the germline ends. Germline V gene sequence: CDR1 DFQATT, CDR2 SNEGSKA (reference sequence). The CDR3 has 14 amino acids.

A few counts support this clone. The DNA ends 3 residues before the CDR3 does, and the rest of the CDR3 is filled in from the germline J gene. The chain uses TRBV18 and TRBJ2-2; TRBD1 matches at 7 bases. The CDR3 sequence is 15 residues long. Germline CDR1 KGHSH, CDR2 LQKENI. Germline trimming cut 5 bases from V and 7 bases from J; bases unmatched to any gene: 10. The sequenced part of the CDR3 DNA is TGTGCCAGCTCATTCGGGACAGAGAAAATCGGGGAG. Translating it yields CASSFGTEKIGE. The entire CDR3 protein is CASSFGTEKIGELFF.

This clone was recorded many times. The read terminates 3 residues before the CDR3 end, so the remaining end is supplied by the germline J gene. The J gene is TRBJ2-7, the V gene TRBV6-4; TRBD1 matches 11 bases. The CDR3 extends over 21 amino acids. CDR1 is MRHNA and CDR2 is SNTAGT in the germline V gene. V trimming: 0 bases; J trimming: 4 bases; junction bases outside the gene matches: 20. The CDR3 bases that were read are TGTGCCAGCAGTGACTCTTGGACAGGGGGCGTTAGGAGCGGGGGGCGTTACGAG. This translates into CASSDSWTGGVRSGGRYE. The entire CDR3 protein reads CASSDSWTGGVRSGGRYEQYF.

Comment on this clone: The CDR3 extends 3 residues past the end of the read, so its final part is completed from the germline J gene. This sequence joins TRBV7-9 and TRBJ2-5, with D perhaps matching TRBD1 (6 bases). Deletions cut 5 bases from V and 7 bases from J, with 20 bases between. CDR1 and CDR2 (germline): SEHNR, FQNEAQ (reference sequence). This CDR3 comprises 15 residues. The sequenced part of the CDR3 DNA is TGTGCCAGCAGCCCTTTAGGGGACAATCGATGGACC. This sequence encodes CASSPLGDNRWT. The complete CDR3 reads CASSPLGDNRWTQYF.

Remarks on this clone: The read halts 3 residues ahead of the CDR3 end, with the missing end drawn from the germline J gene. The chain has TRBV7-2 and TRBJ1-2; TRBD1 aligns across 7 bases. CDR1 and CDR2 from the germline V gene are SGHTA and FQGNSA. This CDR3 contains 13 residues. CDR3 in amino acids: CASSFRTGGGYTF. The sequenced part of the CDR3 DNA is TGTGCCAGCAGCTTCCGGACAGGCGGCGGC.

A word on this clone: The read is 3 residues too short to cover the CDR3 end, so that end is filled in from the germline J gene. The chain couples TRBV7-9 to TRBJ2-1; 9 positions match TRBD1. Per germline, CDR1 SEHNR and CDR2 FQNEAQ (reference sequence). This CDR3 spans 15 amino acids. The V segment lost 4 bases and the J segment 8 bases; nucleotides outside the gene matches: 9. The sequenced part of the CDR3 DNA is TGTGCCAGCAGCTCACCCTCGGACAGGGGCCATGAG. Translation gives CASSSPSDRGHE. The whole CDR3 is CASSSPSDRGHEQFF.

This clone was observed a few times. CDR3 region: CASSLEGLTEAFF. CDR3 DNA (partial): TGTGCCAGCAGCTTAGAAGGGCTCACTGAA. The V and J genes are TRBV7-9 and TRBJ1-1; D not certain. The read stops 3 residues short of the end of the CDR3; the missing end is completed from the germline J gene. V shed 1 base and J shed 4 bases, with 7 bases lying between them. The CDR3 loop spans 13 amino acids. Germline CDR1 reads SEHNR; CDR2 reads FQNEAQ (reference sequence).

This clone showed up many times. CDR3 amino acids: CAWGQGAFGTEAFF. The DNA read from the CDR3 is TGTGCCTGGGGACAGGGGGCTTTTGGCACTGAA. The V call is TRBV30, the J call TRBJ1-1; 11 bases are shared with TRBD1. The read ends 3 residues before the CDR3 terminus; that terminus is restored from the germline J gene. CDR1 and CDR2 from the germline V gene are GTSNPN and SVGIG (reference sequence). The CDR3 covers 14 residues. Unmatched junction bases numbered 6, after V lost 5 bases and J lost 4 bases.

In this sample, this clone turned up a few times. The CDR3 goes on 3 residues after the read ends, and that part is filled in from the germline J gene. The V and J genes are TRBV6-2 or TRBV6-3 and TRBJ1-5, with 9 bases lining up with TRBD1. The CDR3 runs to 17 residues. Germline V CDR1 and CDR2: MNHEY, SVGEGT. The ends lost 6 bases at V and 6 bases at J; junction bases unmatched: 15. The CDR3 bases that were read are TGTGCCAGCAGCCCGGACAGGGGAGGTATACAAAGTCAGCCC. This gives the protein CASSPDRGGIQSQP. In full, the CDR3 reads CASSPDRGGIQSQPQHF.

This clone was counted between two and nine times. The CDR3 end lies 3 residues beyond the end of the read and is filled in from the germline J gene. The genes are TRBV7-8 and TRBJ2-1; D unresolved. The V end was cut by 5 bases, the J end by 0 bases, with 14 bases between. Germline CDR1 reads SGHVS; CDR2 reads FQNEAQ. This CDR3 comprises 16 residues. The sequenced part of the CDR3 DNA is TGTGCCAGCAGCCACGACTCCTCGAGCTCCTACAATGAG. It yields the protein CASSHDSSSSYNE. The whole CDR3 protein is CASSHDSSSSYNEQFF.

This clone was picked up a small number of times. The CDR3 goes on 3 residues after the read ends, and that part is filled in from the germline J gene. V usage is TRBV7-3 and J usage is TRBJ2-7, with D perhaps matching TRBD2 (6 bases). This CDR3 spans 14 amino acids. The germline CDR1 and CDR2 sequences are SGHTA and FQGTGA. Trimming took 5 bases from V and 2 from J, leaving 13 bases between them. CDR3 DNA (partial): TGTGCCAGCAGCCCAAGGACTACCACCTACGAG. Amino acid sequence: CASSPRTTTYE. The complete CDR3 reads CASSPRTTTYEQYF.

This clone has ten or more counts. The CDR3 end is not reached by the read, which stops 3 residues before it; the germline J gene fills it in. The rearrangement uses TRBV7-2 and TRBJ2-5; the D is unclear. Trimming shortened V by 5 bases and J by 5 bases, and 6 bases separated the two germline ends. This CDR3 is built from 11 residues. The V gene's germline CDR1 is SGHTA and CDR2 FQGNSA. Partial CDR3 DNA: TGTGCCAGCAGCATCTTGGAGACC. Translating it yields CASSILET. The entire CDR3 sequence reads CASSILETQYF.

CDR3 bases read: TGTGCCAGCAGCTTGACAGGGTACACAGATACG. It translates to CASSLTGYTDT. In full, the CDR3 reads CASSLTGYTDTQYF. The rearrangement links TRBV7-9 to TRBJ2-3, with 7 bases identical to TRBD1. The read gets to within 3 residues of the CDR3 end, and the germline J gene fills in the rest. This CDR3 has 14 residues. Germline V CDR1 and CDR2: SEHNR, FQNEAQ (reference sequence). Trimming removed 3 bases from V and 2 bases from J; junction bases left unmatched: 2.

Points on this clone: The CDR3 end falls 3 residues outside the read, so it is completed with the germline J gene. The chain links TRBV7-3 to TRBJ2-1; 16 nucleotides match TRBD2. Germline V gene data show CDR1 as SGHTA and CDR2 as FQGTGA. The ends lost 3 bases at V and 6 bases at J; junction bases unmatched: 5. This CDR3 is 17 amino acids long. The CDR3 loop is CASSLGLAGGHSNEQFF. The sequenced part of the CDR3 DNA is TGTGCCAGCAGCTTGGGACTAGCGGGGGGGCATTCCAATGAG.

There are many counts of this clone. The read comes to an end 3 residues before the CDR3 does, leaving the germline J gene to fill in the end. The V and J genes are TRBV4-1 and TRBJ2-2, with D perhaps matching TRBD2 (5 bases). The ends were cut back, 4 bases at V and 4 bases at J, with 7 bases in the middle. Germline CDR1 reads MGHRA; CDR2 reads YSYEKL. This CDR3 spans 13 amino acids. The CDR3 spells CASSPEGTGELFF. The sequenced part of the CDR3 DNA is TGCGCCAGCAGCCCCGAGGGCACCGGGGAG.

As regards this clone: The read halts 3 residues ahead of the CDR3 end, with the missing end drawn from the germline J gene. The chain combines TRBV18 with TRBJ1-2; maybe TRBD1 (6 bases). V lost 2 bases to trimming and J lost 0 bases, with 13 bases between them. The germline gives CDR1 KGHSH, CDR2 LQKENI. CDR3 length: 16 residues. The CDR3 reads CASSPREQGTNYGYTF. CDR3 DNA (partial): TGTGCCAGCTCACCAAGGGAACAGGGCACTAACTATGGC.